These 20 T cell receptor beta chains share one sample of origin, sequenced in a study of metastatic and nonmetastatic thyroid tumors. TCRdb redid the clone calls on the PCR reads using MiXCR. The repertoire holds tens of thousands of clones, with 20% as singletons. All patients reached thyroid surgery having received no treatment beforehand. Material: blood. These receptors were obtained from a female donor with papillary thyroid cancer or a benign thyroid nodule (not recorded which). Some clones in this sample may be carry-over from other donors' samples.

This clone is labeled medium-sized. V gene TRBV2 combines with J gene TRBJ2-7; no clear D. The V gene lost 3 bases and the J gene lost 6 bases, with 12 bases spanning the gap. The length of the CDR3 is 13 residues. Germline-derived CDR1 and CDR2 are SNHLY and FYNNEI. The CDR3 reads CASSEPFRPEQYF. For the CDR3, the DNA is TGTGCCAGCAGTGAGCCCTTTCGGCCCGAGCAGTACTTC.

This clone is medium-sized by share. The chain links TRBV12-3 or TRBV12-4 to TRBJ2-7; 7 bases match TRBD2. This CDR3 is built from 14 residues. The trim removed 3 bases at V and 3 bases at J, leaving 5 bases unmatched. CDR3 sequence (DNA): TGTGCCAGCAGTTTCGGGACTACCGACTACGAGCAGTACTTC. Amino acid sequence: CASSFGTTDYEQYF.

This clone was picked up many times. The chain has TRBV12-3 or TRBV12-4 and TRBJ1-5; weak D call: TRBD1 (5 bases). This CDR3 has 16 amino acids. With 5 bases removed from V and 0 bases from J, the gap between germline ends came to 14 bases. In DNA, the CDR3 is TGTGCCAGCAGTCAGGGTACCGTTAGTAGCAATCAGCCCCAGCATTTT. Translation gives CASSQGTVSSNQPQHF.

The chain is built from TRBV30 and TRBJ1-5; TRBD1 might be the D (6 bases). Germline V gene lookup returns CDR1 GTSNPN and CDR2 SVGIG (reference sequence). Trimming stripped 0 bases from V and 4 bases from J, with 10 bases between. The CDR3 consists of 14 residues. The CDR3 loop is CAWSVLGGNQPQHF. CDR3 sequence (DNA): TGTGCCTGGAGTGTTTTAGGGGGTAATCAGCCCCAGCATTTT.

The chain uses TRBV25-1 and TRBJ2-7; 7 nucleotides agree with TRBD2. Trimming removed 5 bases from V and 2 bases from J; junction bases left unmatched: 9. CDR3 length: 15 residues. CDR1 MGHDK and CDR2 SYGVNS come from the germline V gene. The chain's CDR3 is CASSLEPSGAYEQYF. The CDR3 DNA reads as TGTGCCAGCAGTTTAGAACCTAGCGGAGCCTACGAGCAGTACTTC.

Many counts were recorded for this clone. The chain uses TRBV30 and TRBJ2-1; the match to TRBD1 covers 10 bases. The trim removed 3 bases at V and 3 bases at J, leaving 5 bases unmatched. The CDR3 has 15 amino acids. Germline-derived CDR1 and CDR2 are GTSNPN and SVGIG (reference sequence). The CDR3 bases are TGTGCCTGGAGCTTCGGGACAGGGGACTACAATGAGCAGTTCTTC. It encodes CAWSFGTGDYNEQFF.

In its sample, this clone was seen many times. The chain links TRBV7-3 to TRBJ2-3; possible D gene TRBD1, 5 bases. The CDR3 covers 14 residues. Germline assignment: CDR1 SGHTA and CDR2 FQGTGA. V gave up 2 bases and J gave up 4 bases, with 10 bases separating them. CDR3 coding DNA: TGTGCCAGCAGCTTACTCCAGGGCGCAGATACGCAGTATTTT. This sequence encodes CASSLLQGADTQYF.

DNA for the CDR3: TGTGCCAGCTCACTACGGGATGGGGCCGGCTACGAGCAGTACTTC. This gives the protein CASSLRDGAGYEQYF. The chain carries TRBV18 and TRBJ2-7; tentatively, D is TRBD1 or TRBD2 (5 bases each). The CDR3 extends over 15 amino acids. The V and J ends lost 4 bases and 3 bases respectively, with 16 bases between them. Germline CDR1 and CDR2: KGHSH and LQKENI.

This clone appeared many times. This chain uses TRBV20-1 with TRBJ2-7, with D tentatively TRBD2 (6 bases). Germline CDR1 DFQATT, CDR2 SNEGSKA (reference sequence). This CDR3 spans 12 amino acids. V was cut by 6 bases and J by 3 bases, with 12 bases left in between. CDR3 coding DNA: TGCAGTGCCCCCATGCGGGGCTACGAGCAGTACTTC. This sequence encodes CSAPMRGYEQYF.

This clone was observed many times. The chain employs TRBV29-1 and TRBJ2-7, with D perhaps given as TRBD1 or TRBD2 (5 bases each). CDR3 length equals 11 residues. Germline CDR1 is SQVTM and CDR2 is ANQGSEA. CDR3 nucleotide sequence: TGCAGTGCTGGGGGAGTCGACGAGCAGTACTTC. Protein: CSAGGVDEQYF.

This clone appeared a few times. J is TRBJ2-7 and V is TRBV15; 10 bases fit TRBD1. The CDR3 has 16 residues. Looked up from germline, CDR1 is LNHNV and CDR2 is YYDKDF (reference sequence). The V and J ends lost 5 bases and 0 bases, in that order; junction bases with no gene match: 7. CDR3 nucleotide sequence: TGTGCCACCAGCGGGGACAGGGGCACAAGCTCCTACGAGCAGTACTTC. Amino acid sequence: CATSGDRGTSSYEQYF.

J is TRBJ1-5 and V is TRBV6-2 or TRBV6-3; weak D call: TRBD1 (6 bases). V was pared by 5 bases and J by 7 bases, with 18 bases between. Per the germline V gene, CDR1 is MNHEY and CDR2 is SVGEGT. The CDR3 spans 15 residues. The DNA of the CDR3 is TGTGCCAGCAGTCCCGAAGGAGGGGGGGGGCAGCCCCAGCATTTT. Protein: CASSPEGGGGQPQHF.

The chain carries TRBV6-1 and TRBJ2-3; 11 bases match TRBD2. Germline V lookup: CDR1 MNHNS, CDR2 SASEGT. The CDR3 has 17 amino acids. Unmatched junction bases numbered 9, after V lost 4 bases and J lost 3 bases. Here the CDR3 DNA reads TGTGCCAGCAGTGGAGGATTAGCGGGAGGGCCTACAGATACGCAGTATTTT. This codes for CASSGGLAGGPTDTQYF.

This clone was observed many times. The chain combines TRBV28 with TRBJ1-6; 8 nucleotides agree with TRBD1. This CDR3 is built from 15 residues. J gave up 10 bases and V 0 bases, and 5 bases lay outside the gene matches. Germline CDR1 and CDR2: MDHEN and SYDVKM. The CDR3 nucleotides are TGTGCCAGCAGTTTATGGTCGGGACAGGTCTCACCCCTCCACTTT. It codes for CASSLWSGQVSPLHF.

In this sample, this clone is medium-sized (0.01 to 0.1%). The V and J genes are TRBV28 and TRBJ1-3, with D possibly being TRBD1 (6 bases). The CDR3 extends over 14 amino acids. CDR1 is MDHEN and CDR2 is SYDVKM in the germline V gene. Trimming removed 6 bases at V and 4 bases at J, with 13 bases between. CDR3 bases: TGTGCCAGCAGACAGAACAGGGAGGGAAACACCATATATTTT. It translates to CASRQNREGNTIYF.

This clone was recorded once. This chain joins TRBV11-2 and TRBJ2-1; 11 bases map to TRBD1. Trimming took 2 bases from V and 7 from J; bases not matched to a gene: 7. CDR1 is SGHAT and CDR2 is FQNNGV in the germline V gene. CDR3 length equals 16 residues. The CDR3 bases are TGTGCCAGCAGCTTACAGGGGACAGGGGGTTATAATGAGCAGTTCTTC. It specifies CASSLQGTGGYNEQFF.

This clone was picked up many times. CDR3 amino acids: CSVGLAGVEQFF. CDR3 DNA: TGCAGCGTTGGTCTAGCGGGGGTTGAGCAGTTCTTC. The rearrangement uses TRBV29-1 and TRBJ2-1; the match to TRBD2 covers 10 bases. V shed 4 bases and J 9 bases; nucleotides not matched to a gene: 3. CDR1 and CDR2 from the germline V gene are SQVTM and ANQGSEA. This CDR3 comprises 12 residues.

With respect to this clone: Because the CDR3 is missing its conserved closing phenylalanine or tryptophan, this is likely a read error. The CDR3 DNA sequence: TGCAGTGCTAGGGACGAACTAGCGGGATTGAACGAGCAGTACTTA. Translation: CSARDELAGLNEQYL. The V gene is TRBV20-1, the J gene TRBJ2-7, with 10 nucleotides matching TRBD2. Per germline, CDR1 DFQATT and CDR2 SNEGSKA (reference sequence). V lost 3 bases, J lost 5 bases, and 10 bases stayed unmatched. CDR3 length: 15 residues.

The sample holds many counts of this clone. This chain connects TRBV10-3 to TRBJ2-7; no definite D call. Germline CDR1 ENHRY, CDR2 SYGVKD. This CDR3 has 16 residues. V gave up 4 bases and J gave up 3 bases, with 19 bases separating them. This CDR3 reads CAISAPTAQSFYEQYF. The CDR3 coding sequence is TGTGCCATCAGTGCCCCCACAGCCCAAAGCTTCTACGAGCAGTACTTC.

This clone was seen at least ten times. This chain links TRBV15 with TRBJ2-5, with D perhaps TRBD1 or TRBD2 (5 bases each). The CDR3 is 15 residues long. Germline V gene data show CDR1 as LNHNV and CDR2 as YYDKDF (reference sequence). Trimming stripped 6 bases from V and 1 base from J, with 15 bases between. The CDR3 loop reads CATRRRDRSQETQYF. The CDR3 bases are TGTGCCACCAGAAGAAGGGACCGAAGCCAAGAGACCCAGTACTTC.